One and the same sample provided the 21 T cell receptor beta chains below, sequenced in a study of tumor-infiltrating lymphocytes in glioblastoma multiforme. TCRB libraries came from RNA via three nested multiplex PCR rounds. Using its own MiXCR run on the multiplex PCR reads, TCRdb lists one record per CDR3 protein. Of 15,000 to 20,000 distinct CDR3 sequences in the sample, around 72% are singletons; the top ten hold approximately 20%. Specimen: peripheral blood. The origin of the receptors is a male donor with glioblastoma.

This sequence joins TRBV11-2 and TRBJ2-1; 10 positions agree with TRBD2. With 4 bases clipped from V and 6 bases from J, the junction kept 18 bases outside the gene matches. The length of the CDR3 is 19 residues. Germline lookup yields CDR1 SGHAT and CDR2 FQNNGV. The CDR3 sequence is CASSSSPRSTLAGLNEQFF. The DNA of the CDR3 is TGTGCCAGCAGCTCCTCTCCCAGATCAACACTAGCGGGGCTCAATGAGCAGTTCTTC.

This chain joins TRBV29-1 and TRBJ1-2; perhaps TRBD1 as D (6 bases). Germline CDR1 SQVTM, CDR2 ANQGSEA. V was trimmed by 5 bases and J by 8 bases, leaving 15 bases between them. CDR3 length: 12 residues. CDR3 sequence: CSVQQGSIGYTF. The CDR3 DNA is TGCAGCGTTCAACAGGGTTCGATCGGCTACACCTTC.

This clonotype has ten or more counts. The chain couples TRBV29-1 to TRBJ2-7; tentatively, D is TRBD1 (6 bases). The CDR3 is 15 residues long. V was shortened by 2 bases and J by 3 bases, with 17 bases between the two germline ends. CDR1 and CDR2 (germline): SQVTM, ANQGSEA. The CDR3 sequence: CSVENFRGRLYEQYF. CDR3 nucleotide sequence: TGCAGCGTTGAAAACTTCAGGGGTCGACTCTACGAGCAGTACTTC.

This clonotype was found many times. The chain links TRBV29-1 to TRBJ1-2; D gene uncertain. Per the germline V gene, CDR1 is SQVTM and CDR2 is ANQGSEA. V lost 2 bases and J 5 bases, leaving 12 bases between the germline ends. CDR3 length equals 13 residues. The CDR3 sequence: CSVESSGWYGYTF. As DNA, the CDR3 is TGCAGCGTTGAATCTTCGGGGTGGTATGGCTACACCTTC. Looking up the rest from reference TRBV29-1 and TRBJ1-2 gives the full variable domain: SAVISQKPSRDICQRGTSLTIQCQVDSQVTMMFWYRQQPGQSLTLIATANQGSEATYESGFVIDKFPISRPNLTFSTLTVSNMSPEDSSIYLCSVESSGWYGYTFGSGTRLTVV.

As for this clonotype: A junction boundary mismatches the germline segment, possibly from a read error. The DNA for the CDR3 is TGCGCCAGCACTTACGAGAGGGTCCATGAGCAGTTCTTC. Protein product: CASTYERVHEQFF. The chain has TRBV6-2 or TRBV6-3 and TRBJ2-1; weak D call: TRBD2 (5 bases). This CDR3 comprises 13 residues. From germline, CDR1 is MNHEY and CDR2 SVGEGT.

The chain couples TRBV29-1 to TRBJ2-3, with 7 nucleotides matching TRBD2. With V trimmed by 1 base and J by 2 bases, 6 bases remained unmatched. Germline V gene data show CDR1 as SQVTM and CDR2 as ANQGSEA. The CDR3 contains 15 residues. CDR3 DNA sequence: TGCAGCGTTGAAGGGGGGGAGGGGAACACAGATACGCAGTATTTT. Protein sequence: CSVEGGEGNTDTQYF.

In the case of this clonotype: Relative to the germline gene, one junction end is altered; a read error may explain this. This rearrangement joins TRBV11-2 to TRBJ2-1; 9 positions match TRBD1. Germline assignment: CDR1 SGHAT and CDR2 FQNNGV. The CDR3 contains 16 residues. CDR3 residues: CASSLDRGEVNSEQFF. In DNA form, the CDR3 reads TGTGCCAGCAGCCTAGACAGGGGGGAGGTCAACAGTGAGCAGTTCTTC.

This clonotype was observed once. The chain has TRBV11-1 and TRBJ1-6, with TRBD1 as a possible D gene (5 bases). This CDR3 has 16 amino acids. Germline CDR1 reads SGHAT; CDR2 reads FQDESV (reference sequence). V dropped 5 bases and J dropped 1 base, with 12 bases sitting between them. DNA for the CDR3: TGTGCCAGCAGCAGCCATCGGGGGTCCTATAATTCACCCCTCCACTTT. Its translation: CASSSHRGSYNSPLHF. Full variable domain (rest looked up from reference TRBV11-1 and TRBJ1-6): EAEVAQSPRYKITEKSQAVAFWCDPISGHATLYWYRQILGQGPELLVQFQDESVVDDSQLPKDRFSAERLKGVDSTLKIQPAELGDSAMYLCASSSHRGSYNSPLHFGNGTRLTVT.

The rearrangement uses TRBV20-1 and TRBJ2-1; 11 bases line up with TRBD2. V lost 2 bases and J lost 9; bases outside the gene matches: 9. CDR3 length: 15 residues. The germline CDR1 and CDR2 sequences are DFQATT and SNEGSKA (reference sequence). The CDR3 here is CSARSTSGSLAEQFF. CDR3 nucleotide sequence: TGCAGTGCTAGAAGCACTAGCGGGAGCTTAGCTGAGCAGTTCTTC.

On this clonotype: A much more abundant neighbour one base away suggests this may be a read error. The chain recombines TRBV28 with TRBJ2-5; D may be TRBD1 (5 bases). The CDR3 totals 13 residues. Trimming removed 10 bases at V and 5 bases at J, with 17 bases between. Germline CDR1 and CDR2: MDHEN and SYDVKM. CDR3 protein: CATVQGIEETQYF. CDR3 coding DNA: TGTGCCACAGTCCAGGGAATTGAGGAGACCCAGTACTTC.

This clonotype was seen many times. The chain links TRBV12-3 or TRBV12-4 to TRBJ1-5, with D possibly TRBD1 on 5 matching bases. CDR3 length: 15 residues. V was clipped by 6 bases and J by 2 bases, with 14 bases between them. CDR3 residues: CASSLSGLGNQPQHF. CDR3 nucleotide sequence: TGTGCCAGCAGCCTCTCAGGGCTGGGCAATCAGCCCCAGCATTTT.

This clonotype was observed many times. J is TRBJ2-1 and V is TRBV29-1; TRBD2 agrees at 8 bases. With 4 bases clipped from V and 1 base from J, the junction kept 6 bases outside the gene matches. The CDR3 extends over 15 amino acids. Looked up from germline, CDR1 is SQVTM and CDR2 is ANQGSEA. The CDR3 DNA reads TGCAGCGTTGTTGGAGCGGGAGTTTCCTACAATGAGCAGTTCTTC. It codes for CSVVGAGVSYNEQFF.

In regard to this clonotype: One junction end disagrees with the germline gene, perhaps due to a read error. The rearrangement uses TRBV11-2 and TRBJ2-6; D is ambiguous. Germline V gene sequence: CDR1 SGHAT, CDR2 FQNNGV. CDR3 size: 16 residues. The CDR3 coding sequence is TGTGCCAGCAGCTACACCCAATGGTCTGGGCCCAACTTCCTGACTTTC. This gives the protein CASSYTQWSGPNFLTF.

As regards this clonotype: A much larger clonotype is one base distant, so this may be a read error. J is TRBJ2-2 and V is TRBV11-2, with D maybe TRBD2 (6 bases). The CDR3 runs 14 residues. Germline V gene data show CDR1 as SGHAT and CDR2 as FQNNGV. The CDR3 is CASSLVSRTGGLFF. CDR3 nucleotide sequence: TGTGCCAGCAGCTTAGTCAGCCGGACCGGGGGGCTGTTTTTT.

CDR3 DNA sequence: TGTGCCAGCAGCTTGCTTAGCGGGATAGATACGCAGTATTTT. It codes for CASSLLSGIDTQYF. The rearrangement uses TRBV5-5 and TRBJ2-3, with 8 bases aligning to TRBD2. The CDR3 has 14 residues. Germline V gene lookup returns CDR1 SGHKS and CDR2 YYEKEE (reference sequence). The V and J ends lost 1 base and 5 bases, in that order; junction bases with no gene match: 3.

Concerning this clonotype itself: A much larger clone differs by one base, so this may be a read error. As the CDR3 is not closed by the conserved phenylalanine or tryptophan, this likely results from a read error. V gene TRBV6-5 combines with J gene TRBJ1-6; TRBD1 might be the D (6 bases). The germline gives CDR1 MNHEY, CDR2 SVGAGI. The CDR3 runs 15 residues. The ends were cut back, 6 bases at V and 3 bases at J, with 12 bases in the middle. CDR3 loop: CASSRDTSYNSPLHI. The CDR3 DNA sequence: TGTGCCAGCAGCCGGGACACAAGCTATAATTCACCCCTCCACATT.

This clonotype rates as medium-sized. CDR3 sequence (DNA): TGCAGCGTTGAGCTTAGCGGGTCAACCGGCCGCTACGAGCAGTACTTC. It encodes CSVELSGSTGRYEQYF. The V call is TRBV29-1, the J call TRBJ2-7; 7 bases match TRBD2. Germline V lookup: CDR1 SQVTM, CDR2 ANQGSEA. The J segment lost 3 bases and the V segment lost 3 bases, leaving 14 bases of the junction unmatched. CDR3 length: 16 amino acids.

The chain recombines TRBV7-9 with TRBJ2-2; TRBD2 matches at 7 bases. CDR3 length: 14 amino acids. Germline V lookup: CDR1 SEHNR, CDR2 FQNEAQ (reference sequence). The V gene end was trimmed by 2 bases and the J gene end by 4 bases; junction bases not matched to a gene: 1. For the CDR3, the DNA is TGTGCCAGCAGCTTAACTAGCGCCACCGGGGAGCTGTTTTTT. Translating gives CASSLTSATGELFF.

A remark on this clonotype: One end of the junction varies from germline; a read error may be responsible. This chain joins TRBV14 and TRBJ2-2; 8 bases are shared with TRBD1. The CDR3 contains 15 residues. CDR1 is SGHDN and CDR2 is FVKESK in the germline V gene. This chain's CDR3 is CASSRGQVEHRGAVF. The CDR3 DNA reads TGTGCCAGCAGCCGGGGACAGGTTGAACACCGGGGAGCTGTTTTT.

As regards this clonotype: This sequence may be a read error, since a much larger clone differs from it by one base. This chain links TRBV5-1 with TRBJ2-1; possible D gene TRBD2, 5 bases. CDR1 and CDR2 (germline): SGHRS, YFSETQ. The CDR3 covers 15 residues. V lost 3 bases to trimming and J lost 5 bases, with 15 bases between them. The CDR3 here is CASSSSGMDNNEQFF. CDR3 DNA: TGCGCCAGCAGCTCCTCGGGGATGGATAACAATGAGCAGTTCTTC.

This clonotype was observed many times. The rearrangement uses TRBV12-3 or TRBV12-4 and TRBJ2-1, with 9 bases lining up with TRBD2. The CDR3 has 14 amino acids. Trimming removed 1 base from V and 8 bases from J; junction bases left unmatched: 3. For the CDR3, the DNA is TGTGCCAGCAGTTTAGGAATAGCGGGGGATGAGCAGTTCTTC. This translates into CASSLGIAGDEQFF.